This TCR beta chain was captured in a study of TIL therapy for anti-PD-1-resistant metastatic lung cancer. Overall study results and limits: Treatment-naive, never-smoker and oncogene-addicted patients were overrepresented in this highly selected cohort.

Note on this clone: What it binds is unknown.

The time point is: pre-treatment sample, taken before nivolumab and TIL therapy. Tumor tissue came from excised metastases, mostly pleural nodules or supraclavicular lymph nodes. Germline lookup yields CDR1 MDHEN and CDR2 SYDVKM. Deletions cut 3 bases from V and 4 bases from J, with 9 bases between. The CDR3 is 13 amino acids. This was the immunoSEQ v3 assay. TCRdb's copy holds only in-frame clones and misses some; the assay was immunoSEQ multiplex PCR. The table has some 7,600 clones, 70% to 80% seen once. Sample: tumor tissue, taken at baseline. The V call is TRBV28, the J call TRBJ1-2; D not resolved. The clonotype was recovered from a person between 25 and 80 years old with non-small cell lung cancer. This chain's CDR3 is CASSFLDSYGYTF. CDR3 bases: TGTGCCAGCAGTTTCCTTGACTCCTATGGCTACACCTTC.